This T cell receptor (beta chain) was sequenced during a study of response to subunit inactivated influenza vaccine. V was trimmed by 1 base and J by 5 bases, leaving 11 bases between them. The CDR3 has 14 amino acids. Germline values: CDR1 SQVTM, CDR2 ANQGSEA. Overall study results and limits: Authors suggested that a seasonal influenza vaccination recruits few new T cells each time.

Worth noting for this clonotype: Its specificity is unknown.

Each CDR3 protein gets one entry after TCRdb re-called the RT-PCR reads with MiXCR. The data contain 450,000 to 600,000 distinct CDR3 sequences, less than 7.5% of them singletons. This clonotype originated in a man aged 50-75 years who received an inactivated influenza vaccine. The chain combines TRBV29-1 with TRBJ2-2; perhaps TRBD2 as D (6 bases). Sequencing was performed on PBMCs from blood, taken around 25 months after vaccination. The CDR3 here is CSVEGDSATGELFF. The CDR3 DNA sequence: TGCAGCGTTGAAGGGGACTCCGCGACCGGGGAGCTGTTTTTT.